This T cell receptor (beta chain) emerged from a study of T-cell memory formation after mild COVID-19 (dated by TCRdb to the early 2020s). In terms of the full investigation: Most TCR sequence clusters were specific to one of the two donors. In two donors, T-cell clones that expanded and contracted after mild COVID-19 were followed by sequencing TCRalpha and TCRbeta repertoires longitudinally. Two young, previously healthy adult volunteers, one female and one male, were included in the cohort. The paper's findings and limits, for the study overall: Contracting CD4+ clones turned up mainly in the CM and EM memory subsets, whereas EMRA was where CD8+ clones were enriched. Some responding clones were detected in pre-infection memory, which suggested that pre-existing cross-reactive memory T cells had joined the SARS-CoV-2 response. The second-wave clones that peaked on day 37 were not confirmed to be SARS-CoV-2 specific. The study included only a couple of mild cases, and larger cohorts that include severe cases with pre-infection samples were judged to be necessary. Clones that contracted from day 15 to 85 showed balanced CD4/CD8 phenotypes, whereas a second wave of clones that expanded from day 15 to 37 leaned towards CD4+.

Ficoll-Paque density gradient centrifugation was the method used to isolate PBMCs. V loses 6 bases at its end and J loses 1 base; junction bases beyond the gene matches: 8. The CDR3 measures 15 amino acids from cysteine to phenylalanine. Only the CDR3 DNA is retained, 45 bases long and in frame from the first base. CDR1 DFQATT and CDR2 SNEGSKA were looked up in the germline V gene (reference sequence). This sample was sequenced with an Illumina NovaSeq 6000. Using 5'RACE with constant-segment primers, TCRalpha and TCRbeta cDNA libraries were constructed, with sample barcodes and unique molecular identifiers added in the process. RNA was extracted from every sample with Trizol reagent. Library amplification was performed in two PCR steps, and a second sample barcode and Illumina TruSeq adapters were introduced in the second step. Sequencing of libraries was performed on an Illumina NovaSeq with 2 x 150 bp paired-end reads. The study's processing was this. Reads were demultiplexed and collapsed into UMI-guided consensus sequences with migec v1.2.7. Using mixcr v2.1.11, UMI consensuses were aligned to TRA and TRB V and J templates and then assembled into clonotypes. A clonotype was counted as expanded or contracted only if both edgeR and NoisET called the change significant, with noise models trained on biological replicates. For edgeR calls, the thresholds were a false discovery rate-adjusted p below 0.01 and a log2 fold-change of 1. As an exploratory analysis of dynamics, max-normalized trajectories of the 1000 most abundant clonotypes were examined by PCA with hierarchical clustering. Separately sequenced CD4+ and CD8+ repertoires were used to assign a CD4 or CD8 phenotype to each responding clone. TCRdb redid the processing of the public reads, applying fastp at Q25 and MiXCR, and retained in-frame beta chains. CDR3 protein sequences are deduplicated, and each keeps its most common genes and DNA. The V and J calls and clone size are TCRdb's, not the authors'. The sample records under 350,000 distinct CDR3 sequences, about a sixth of which are singletons. The top ten hold around 23% of the sample.

With regard to this clonotype: Which antigen it targets is not known. One base away there is no much larger clone; base qualities are not given.

This receptor was obtained from a man aged 18 to 29 who had mild COVID-19 (a few samples of this study predate the infection). The sample titles of this study are shuffled in the database, so cell type and time point are left out; the donor was told from shared clones. The sequence links TRBV20-1 to TRBJ2-3, with TRBD2 identical over 9 junction bases. Sequencing input: PBMCs or a T cell subset sorted from them (not recorded which). The DNA is as follows: TGCAGTGCAACTACTAGCGGGTGGGGCACAGATACGCAGTATTTT. The translation is CSATTSGWGTDTQYF.